This T cell receptor (beta chain) was sequenced in a study of blood T cell repertoires in COVID-19. Across the whole study: COVID-19 samples from acute and convalescent phases originated in the United States, Italy and Spain. PBMCs, B-cell-depleted T cells, or T cells provided the cDNA or gDNA that made up the material.

Source study methods: Researchers report that nucleated cell counts were estimated from reference gene primer amplification. Generated by immunoSEQ multiplex PCR, the TCRdb table keeps only in-frame clones and is missing some. Clone size and V and J calls were adopted from that table, with D and trimming inferred from the DNA. Among a few hundred thousand clones listed, approximately 80% were seen once. The junction had 8 bases not matched to a gene; V was cut back by 4 bases and J by 5 bases. Germline CDR1 PRHDT, CDR2 FYEKMQ (reference sequence). The CDR3 runs 16 residues. This clone was picked up one time.

This chain links TRBV13 with TRBJ2-2, with 9 nucleotides matching TRBD1. Sequenced sample: peripheral blood. The receptor's source is a man aged 40-49 years who had recovered from COVID-19. The CDR3 DNA follows: TGTGCCAGCAGCTCAAGGACAGGGGATGTGACCGGGGAGCTGTTTTTT. Its translation is CASSSRTGDVTGELFF.